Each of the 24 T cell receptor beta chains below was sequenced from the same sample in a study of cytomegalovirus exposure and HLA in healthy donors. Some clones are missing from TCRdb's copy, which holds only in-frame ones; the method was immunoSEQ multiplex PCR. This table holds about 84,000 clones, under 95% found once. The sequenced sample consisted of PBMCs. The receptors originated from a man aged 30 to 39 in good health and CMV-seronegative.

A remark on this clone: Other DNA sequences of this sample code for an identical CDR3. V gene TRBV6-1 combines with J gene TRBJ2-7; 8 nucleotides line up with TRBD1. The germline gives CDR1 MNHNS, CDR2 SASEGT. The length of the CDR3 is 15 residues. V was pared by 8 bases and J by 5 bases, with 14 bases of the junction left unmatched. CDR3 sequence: CASPPGTGNSHEQYF. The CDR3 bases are TGTGCCAGCCCACCCGGGACAGGAAATTCCCACGAGCAGTACTTC.

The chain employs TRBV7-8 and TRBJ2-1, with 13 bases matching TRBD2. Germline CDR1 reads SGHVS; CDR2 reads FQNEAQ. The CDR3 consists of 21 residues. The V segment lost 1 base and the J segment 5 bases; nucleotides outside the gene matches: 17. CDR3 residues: CASSLDPGLAGEHRRDNEQFF. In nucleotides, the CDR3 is TGTGCCAGCAGCTTAGACCCAGGACTAGCGGGAGAGCACCGTAGGGACAATGAGCAGTTCTTC.

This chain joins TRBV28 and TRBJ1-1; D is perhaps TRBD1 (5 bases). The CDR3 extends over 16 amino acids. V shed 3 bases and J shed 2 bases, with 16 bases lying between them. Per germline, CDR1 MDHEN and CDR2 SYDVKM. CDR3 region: CASSLTTGLANTEAFF. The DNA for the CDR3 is TGTGCCAGCAGTTTGACAACGGGACTGGCAAACACTGAAGCTTTCTTT.

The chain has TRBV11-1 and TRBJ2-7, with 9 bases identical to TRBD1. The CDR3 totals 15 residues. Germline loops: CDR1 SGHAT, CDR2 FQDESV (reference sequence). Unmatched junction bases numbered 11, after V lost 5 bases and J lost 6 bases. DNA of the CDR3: TGTGCCAGCAGCCCTTTTGACAGGGGGTCCGTCGAGCAGTACTTC. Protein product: CASSPFDRGSVEQYF.

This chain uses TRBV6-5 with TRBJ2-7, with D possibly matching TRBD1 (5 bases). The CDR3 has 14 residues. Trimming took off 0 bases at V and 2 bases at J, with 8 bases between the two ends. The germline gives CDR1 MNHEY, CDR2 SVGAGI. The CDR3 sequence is CASSYSPRAYEQYF. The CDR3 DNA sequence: TGTGCCAGCAGTTACTCTCCCAGGGCCTACGAGCAGTACTTC.

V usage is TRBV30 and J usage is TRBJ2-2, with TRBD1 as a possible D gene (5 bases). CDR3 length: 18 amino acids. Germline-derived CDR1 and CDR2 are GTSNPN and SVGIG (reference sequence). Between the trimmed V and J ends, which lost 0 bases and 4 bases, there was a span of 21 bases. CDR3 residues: CAWSVARTELRGTGELFF. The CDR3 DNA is TGTGCCTGGAGTGTAGCTCGGACCGAATTAAGGGGCACCGGGGAGCTGTTTTTT.

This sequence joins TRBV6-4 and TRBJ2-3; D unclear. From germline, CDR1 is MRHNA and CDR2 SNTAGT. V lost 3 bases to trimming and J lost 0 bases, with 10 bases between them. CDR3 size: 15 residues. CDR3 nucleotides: TGTGCCAGCAGTGAAAAGGAGACTAGCACAGATACGCAGTATTTT. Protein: CASSEKETSTDTQYF.

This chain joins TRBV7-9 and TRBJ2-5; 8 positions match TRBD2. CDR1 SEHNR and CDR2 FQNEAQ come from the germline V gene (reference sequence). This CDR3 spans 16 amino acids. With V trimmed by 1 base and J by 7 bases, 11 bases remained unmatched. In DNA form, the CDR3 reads TGTGCCAGCAGCTTAGGGGGTAGCGGGGAGGATCGGACCCAGTACTTC. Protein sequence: CASSLGGSGEDRTQYF.

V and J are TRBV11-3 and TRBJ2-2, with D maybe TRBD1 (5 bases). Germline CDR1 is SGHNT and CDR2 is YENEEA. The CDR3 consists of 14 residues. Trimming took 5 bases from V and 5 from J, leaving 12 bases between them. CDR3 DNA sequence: TGTGCCAGCAGCACCAGGGTGGGAACCGGGGAGCTGTTTTTT. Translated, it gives CASSTRVGTGELFF.

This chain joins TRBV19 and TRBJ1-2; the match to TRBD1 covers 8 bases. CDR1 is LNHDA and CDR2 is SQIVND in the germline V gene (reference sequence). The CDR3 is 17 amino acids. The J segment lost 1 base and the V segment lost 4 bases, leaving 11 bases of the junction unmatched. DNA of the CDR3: TGTGCCAGTAGTACCCCCCGGACAGGGCCCCTTAACTATGGCTACACCTTC. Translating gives CASSTPRTGPLNYGYTF.

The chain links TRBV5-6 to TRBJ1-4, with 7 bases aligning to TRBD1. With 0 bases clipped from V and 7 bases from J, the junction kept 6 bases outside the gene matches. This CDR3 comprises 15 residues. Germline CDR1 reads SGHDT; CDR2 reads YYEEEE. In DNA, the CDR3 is TGTGCCAGCAGCTTGGAGACAGGGAGTAGTGAAAAACTGTTTTTT. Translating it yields CASSLETGSSEKLFF.

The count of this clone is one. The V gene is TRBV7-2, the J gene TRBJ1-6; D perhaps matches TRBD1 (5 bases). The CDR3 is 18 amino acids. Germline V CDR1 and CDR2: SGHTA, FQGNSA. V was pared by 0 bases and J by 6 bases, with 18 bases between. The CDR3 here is CASSLAAVSLQGNSPLHF. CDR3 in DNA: TGTGCCAGCAGCTTAGCGGCGGTCTCGTTGCAGGGTAATTCACCCCTCCACTTT. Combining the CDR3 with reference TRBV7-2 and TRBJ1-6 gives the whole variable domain GAGVSQSPSNKVTEKGKDVELRCDPISGHTALYWYRQSLGQGLEFLIYFQGNSAPDKSGLPSDRFSAERTGGSVSTLTIQRTQQEDSAVYLCASSLAAVSLQGNSPLHFGNGTRLTVT.

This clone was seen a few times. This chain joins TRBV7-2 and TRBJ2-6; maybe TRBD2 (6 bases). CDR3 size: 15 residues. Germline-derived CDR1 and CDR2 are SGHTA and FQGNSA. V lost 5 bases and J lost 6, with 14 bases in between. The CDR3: CASSPGTAMANVLTF. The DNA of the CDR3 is TGTGCCAGCAGCCCTGGGACTGCCATGGCCAACGTCCTGACTTTC.

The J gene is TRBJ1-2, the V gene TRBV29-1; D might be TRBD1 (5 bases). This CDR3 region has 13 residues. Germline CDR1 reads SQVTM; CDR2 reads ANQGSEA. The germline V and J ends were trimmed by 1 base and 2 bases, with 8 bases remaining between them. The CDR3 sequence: CSVEGQYNYGYTF. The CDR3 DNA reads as TGCAGCGTTGAAGGACAGTACAACTATGGCTACACCTTC.

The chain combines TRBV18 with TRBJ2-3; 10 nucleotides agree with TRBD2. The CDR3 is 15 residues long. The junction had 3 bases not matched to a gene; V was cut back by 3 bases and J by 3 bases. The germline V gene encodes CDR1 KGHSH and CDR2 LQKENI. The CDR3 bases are TGTGCCAGCTCACCGCAACTAGCGGGGACAGATACGCAGTATTTT. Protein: CASSPQLAGTDTQYF. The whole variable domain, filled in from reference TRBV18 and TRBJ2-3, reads NAGVMQNPRHLVRRRGQEARLRCSPMKGHSHVYWYRQLPEEGLKFMVYLQKENIIDESGMPKERFSAEFPKEGPSILRIQQVVRGDSAAYFCASSPQLAGTDTQYFGPGTRLTVL.

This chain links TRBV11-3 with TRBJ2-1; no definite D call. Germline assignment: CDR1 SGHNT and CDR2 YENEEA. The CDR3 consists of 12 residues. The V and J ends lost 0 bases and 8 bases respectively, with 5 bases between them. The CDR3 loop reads CASSLDFDEQFF. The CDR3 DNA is TGTGCCAGCAGCTTAGATTTCGATGAGCAGTTCTTC.

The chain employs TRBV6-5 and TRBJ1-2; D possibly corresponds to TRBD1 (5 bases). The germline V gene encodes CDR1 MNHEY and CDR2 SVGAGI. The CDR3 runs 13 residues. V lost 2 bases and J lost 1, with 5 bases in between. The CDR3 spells CASSYQGNYGYTF. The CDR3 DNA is TGTGCCAGCAGTTACCAGGGTAACTATGGCTACACCTTC.

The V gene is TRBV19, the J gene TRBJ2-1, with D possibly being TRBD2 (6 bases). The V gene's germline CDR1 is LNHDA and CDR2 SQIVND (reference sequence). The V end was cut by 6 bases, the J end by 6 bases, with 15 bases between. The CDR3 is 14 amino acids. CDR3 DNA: TGTGCCAGTAGATTCCCCGGGCGGGGCAATGAGCAGTTCTTC. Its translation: CASRFPGRGNEQFF.

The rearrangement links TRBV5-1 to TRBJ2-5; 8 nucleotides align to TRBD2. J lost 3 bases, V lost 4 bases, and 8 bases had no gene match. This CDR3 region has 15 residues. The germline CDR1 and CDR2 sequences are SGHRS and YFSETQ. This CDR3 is CASSPSGGPEETQYF. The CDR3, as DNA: TGCGCCAGCAGCCCGTCGGGGGGGCCGGAAGAGACCCAGTACTTC.

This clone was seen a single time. CDR3: CASSLGGGRQPQHF. DNA for the CDR3: TGTGCCAGCAGCTTGGGAGGGGGCCGTCAGCCCCAGCATTTT. J is TRBJ1-5 and V is TRBV5-6, with TRBD1 matching 7 bases. V was clipped by 0 bases and J by 6 bases; unmatched bases: 3. The CDR3 loop spans 14 amino acids. CDR1 and CDR2 (germline): SGHDT, YYEEEE.

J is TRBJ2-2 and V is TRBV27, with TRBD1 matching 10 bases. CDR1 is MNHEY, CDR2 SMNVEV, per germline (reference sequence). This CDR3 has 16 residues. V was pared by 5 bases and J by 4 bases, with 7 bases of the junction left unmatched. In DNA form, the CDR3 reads TGTGCCAGCAGTCTTCCGGGACAGGGGACCACCGGGGAGCTGTTTTTT. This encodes CASSLPGQGTTGELFF.

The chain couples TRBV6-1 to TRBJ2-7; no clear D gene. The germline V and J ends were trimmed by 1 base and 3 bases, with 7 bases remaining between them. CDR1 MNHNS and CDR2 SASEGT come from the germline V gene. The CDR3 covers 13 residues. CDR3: CASSEVPNYEQYF. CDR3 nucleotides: TGTGCCAGCAGTGAAGTCCCTAACTACGAGCAGTACTTC.

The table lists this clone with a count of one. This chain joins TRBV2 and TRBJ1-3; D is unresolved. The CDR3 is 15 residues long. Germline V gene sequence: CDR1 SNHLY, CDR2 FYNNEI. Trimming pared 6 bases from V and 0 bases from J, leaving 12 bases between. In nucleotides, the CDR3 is TGTGCCAGCAGAGTAAGATGGAGCTCTGGAAACACCATATATTTT. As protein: CASRVRWSSGNTIYF.

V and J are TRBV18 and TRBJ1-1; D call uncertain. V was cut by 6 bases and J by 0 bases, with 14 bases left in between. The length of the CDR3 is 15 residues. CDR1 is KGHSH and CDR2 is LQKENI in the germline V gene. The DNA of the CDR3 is TGTGCCAGCTCGCCCTCAAACCCAGTGAACACTGAAGCTTTCTTT. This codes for CASSPSNPVNTEAFF.